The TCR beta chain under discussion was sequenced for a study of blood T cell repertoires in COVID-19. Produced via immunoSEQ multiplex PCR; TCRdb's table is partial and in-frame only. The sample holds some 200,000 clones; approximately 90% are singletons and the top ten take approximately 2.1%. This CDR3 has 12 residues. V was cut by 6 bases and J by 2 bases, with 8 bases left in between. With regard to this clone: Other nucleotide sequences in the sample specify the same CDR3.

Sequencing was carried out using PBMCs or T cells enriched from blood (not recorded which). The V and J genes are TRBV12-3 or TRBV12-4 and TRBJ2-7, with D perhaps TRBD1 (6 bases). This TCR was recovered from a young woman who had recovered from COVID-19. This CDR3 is CASSRTAYEQYF. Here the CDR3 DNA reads TGTGCCAGCAGCCGGACAGCCTACGAGCAGTACTTC.